This record concerns one T cell receptor beta chain sequence. The data were produced by immunoSEQ multiplex PCR, yet TCRdb's version contains in-frame clones alone and is incomplete. The sample lists about 250,000 clones, about 91% occurring once. This CDR3 has 15 residues. Losses at the gene ends were 4 bases for V and 4 bases for J; bases not matched to a gene: 7. Germline CDR1 reads MDHEN; CDR2 reads SYDVKM. These data are taken from a study of blood T cell repertoires in COVID-19. Study as a whole: Sites in the United States, Italy and Spain provided acute and convalescent COVID-19 samples.

The chain employs TRBV28 and TRBJ1-1; 9 nucleotides align to TRBD1. This TCR was sampled from a woman aged 25 to 39 with COVID-19, enrolled during active disease. The source material was peripheral blood. CDR3 residues: CASSSPQGAPTEAFF. The CDR3 DNA reads as TGTGCCAGCAGTTCACCACAGGGGGCCCCCACTGAAGCTTTCTTT.